This T cell receptor (beta chain) was found in a study of human CD8 memory T cell subsets. Overall study results and limits: Stem-like memory and precursor exhausted T cells were similarly highly diverse; effector memory cells were not.

As for this clonotype: As yet, its antigen is unknown.

Libraries targeted TCR beta using 5' RACE with UMIs. No DNA is given; TCRdb re-called the 5' RACE reads and lists each CDR3 protein once. The sample holds approximately 11,000 distinct CDR3 sequences. The germline V gene encodes CDR1 LNHDA and CDR2 SQIVND (reference sequence). The CDR3 spans 14 residues. This sequence originates from a human donor in good health. The V and J genes are TRBV19 and TRBJ1-2; TCRdb outputs TRBD1, but without DNA this stays unchecked. Sequenced: CD8+ T cells from PBMCs. The CDR3 here is CASSRDRVVDGYTF.